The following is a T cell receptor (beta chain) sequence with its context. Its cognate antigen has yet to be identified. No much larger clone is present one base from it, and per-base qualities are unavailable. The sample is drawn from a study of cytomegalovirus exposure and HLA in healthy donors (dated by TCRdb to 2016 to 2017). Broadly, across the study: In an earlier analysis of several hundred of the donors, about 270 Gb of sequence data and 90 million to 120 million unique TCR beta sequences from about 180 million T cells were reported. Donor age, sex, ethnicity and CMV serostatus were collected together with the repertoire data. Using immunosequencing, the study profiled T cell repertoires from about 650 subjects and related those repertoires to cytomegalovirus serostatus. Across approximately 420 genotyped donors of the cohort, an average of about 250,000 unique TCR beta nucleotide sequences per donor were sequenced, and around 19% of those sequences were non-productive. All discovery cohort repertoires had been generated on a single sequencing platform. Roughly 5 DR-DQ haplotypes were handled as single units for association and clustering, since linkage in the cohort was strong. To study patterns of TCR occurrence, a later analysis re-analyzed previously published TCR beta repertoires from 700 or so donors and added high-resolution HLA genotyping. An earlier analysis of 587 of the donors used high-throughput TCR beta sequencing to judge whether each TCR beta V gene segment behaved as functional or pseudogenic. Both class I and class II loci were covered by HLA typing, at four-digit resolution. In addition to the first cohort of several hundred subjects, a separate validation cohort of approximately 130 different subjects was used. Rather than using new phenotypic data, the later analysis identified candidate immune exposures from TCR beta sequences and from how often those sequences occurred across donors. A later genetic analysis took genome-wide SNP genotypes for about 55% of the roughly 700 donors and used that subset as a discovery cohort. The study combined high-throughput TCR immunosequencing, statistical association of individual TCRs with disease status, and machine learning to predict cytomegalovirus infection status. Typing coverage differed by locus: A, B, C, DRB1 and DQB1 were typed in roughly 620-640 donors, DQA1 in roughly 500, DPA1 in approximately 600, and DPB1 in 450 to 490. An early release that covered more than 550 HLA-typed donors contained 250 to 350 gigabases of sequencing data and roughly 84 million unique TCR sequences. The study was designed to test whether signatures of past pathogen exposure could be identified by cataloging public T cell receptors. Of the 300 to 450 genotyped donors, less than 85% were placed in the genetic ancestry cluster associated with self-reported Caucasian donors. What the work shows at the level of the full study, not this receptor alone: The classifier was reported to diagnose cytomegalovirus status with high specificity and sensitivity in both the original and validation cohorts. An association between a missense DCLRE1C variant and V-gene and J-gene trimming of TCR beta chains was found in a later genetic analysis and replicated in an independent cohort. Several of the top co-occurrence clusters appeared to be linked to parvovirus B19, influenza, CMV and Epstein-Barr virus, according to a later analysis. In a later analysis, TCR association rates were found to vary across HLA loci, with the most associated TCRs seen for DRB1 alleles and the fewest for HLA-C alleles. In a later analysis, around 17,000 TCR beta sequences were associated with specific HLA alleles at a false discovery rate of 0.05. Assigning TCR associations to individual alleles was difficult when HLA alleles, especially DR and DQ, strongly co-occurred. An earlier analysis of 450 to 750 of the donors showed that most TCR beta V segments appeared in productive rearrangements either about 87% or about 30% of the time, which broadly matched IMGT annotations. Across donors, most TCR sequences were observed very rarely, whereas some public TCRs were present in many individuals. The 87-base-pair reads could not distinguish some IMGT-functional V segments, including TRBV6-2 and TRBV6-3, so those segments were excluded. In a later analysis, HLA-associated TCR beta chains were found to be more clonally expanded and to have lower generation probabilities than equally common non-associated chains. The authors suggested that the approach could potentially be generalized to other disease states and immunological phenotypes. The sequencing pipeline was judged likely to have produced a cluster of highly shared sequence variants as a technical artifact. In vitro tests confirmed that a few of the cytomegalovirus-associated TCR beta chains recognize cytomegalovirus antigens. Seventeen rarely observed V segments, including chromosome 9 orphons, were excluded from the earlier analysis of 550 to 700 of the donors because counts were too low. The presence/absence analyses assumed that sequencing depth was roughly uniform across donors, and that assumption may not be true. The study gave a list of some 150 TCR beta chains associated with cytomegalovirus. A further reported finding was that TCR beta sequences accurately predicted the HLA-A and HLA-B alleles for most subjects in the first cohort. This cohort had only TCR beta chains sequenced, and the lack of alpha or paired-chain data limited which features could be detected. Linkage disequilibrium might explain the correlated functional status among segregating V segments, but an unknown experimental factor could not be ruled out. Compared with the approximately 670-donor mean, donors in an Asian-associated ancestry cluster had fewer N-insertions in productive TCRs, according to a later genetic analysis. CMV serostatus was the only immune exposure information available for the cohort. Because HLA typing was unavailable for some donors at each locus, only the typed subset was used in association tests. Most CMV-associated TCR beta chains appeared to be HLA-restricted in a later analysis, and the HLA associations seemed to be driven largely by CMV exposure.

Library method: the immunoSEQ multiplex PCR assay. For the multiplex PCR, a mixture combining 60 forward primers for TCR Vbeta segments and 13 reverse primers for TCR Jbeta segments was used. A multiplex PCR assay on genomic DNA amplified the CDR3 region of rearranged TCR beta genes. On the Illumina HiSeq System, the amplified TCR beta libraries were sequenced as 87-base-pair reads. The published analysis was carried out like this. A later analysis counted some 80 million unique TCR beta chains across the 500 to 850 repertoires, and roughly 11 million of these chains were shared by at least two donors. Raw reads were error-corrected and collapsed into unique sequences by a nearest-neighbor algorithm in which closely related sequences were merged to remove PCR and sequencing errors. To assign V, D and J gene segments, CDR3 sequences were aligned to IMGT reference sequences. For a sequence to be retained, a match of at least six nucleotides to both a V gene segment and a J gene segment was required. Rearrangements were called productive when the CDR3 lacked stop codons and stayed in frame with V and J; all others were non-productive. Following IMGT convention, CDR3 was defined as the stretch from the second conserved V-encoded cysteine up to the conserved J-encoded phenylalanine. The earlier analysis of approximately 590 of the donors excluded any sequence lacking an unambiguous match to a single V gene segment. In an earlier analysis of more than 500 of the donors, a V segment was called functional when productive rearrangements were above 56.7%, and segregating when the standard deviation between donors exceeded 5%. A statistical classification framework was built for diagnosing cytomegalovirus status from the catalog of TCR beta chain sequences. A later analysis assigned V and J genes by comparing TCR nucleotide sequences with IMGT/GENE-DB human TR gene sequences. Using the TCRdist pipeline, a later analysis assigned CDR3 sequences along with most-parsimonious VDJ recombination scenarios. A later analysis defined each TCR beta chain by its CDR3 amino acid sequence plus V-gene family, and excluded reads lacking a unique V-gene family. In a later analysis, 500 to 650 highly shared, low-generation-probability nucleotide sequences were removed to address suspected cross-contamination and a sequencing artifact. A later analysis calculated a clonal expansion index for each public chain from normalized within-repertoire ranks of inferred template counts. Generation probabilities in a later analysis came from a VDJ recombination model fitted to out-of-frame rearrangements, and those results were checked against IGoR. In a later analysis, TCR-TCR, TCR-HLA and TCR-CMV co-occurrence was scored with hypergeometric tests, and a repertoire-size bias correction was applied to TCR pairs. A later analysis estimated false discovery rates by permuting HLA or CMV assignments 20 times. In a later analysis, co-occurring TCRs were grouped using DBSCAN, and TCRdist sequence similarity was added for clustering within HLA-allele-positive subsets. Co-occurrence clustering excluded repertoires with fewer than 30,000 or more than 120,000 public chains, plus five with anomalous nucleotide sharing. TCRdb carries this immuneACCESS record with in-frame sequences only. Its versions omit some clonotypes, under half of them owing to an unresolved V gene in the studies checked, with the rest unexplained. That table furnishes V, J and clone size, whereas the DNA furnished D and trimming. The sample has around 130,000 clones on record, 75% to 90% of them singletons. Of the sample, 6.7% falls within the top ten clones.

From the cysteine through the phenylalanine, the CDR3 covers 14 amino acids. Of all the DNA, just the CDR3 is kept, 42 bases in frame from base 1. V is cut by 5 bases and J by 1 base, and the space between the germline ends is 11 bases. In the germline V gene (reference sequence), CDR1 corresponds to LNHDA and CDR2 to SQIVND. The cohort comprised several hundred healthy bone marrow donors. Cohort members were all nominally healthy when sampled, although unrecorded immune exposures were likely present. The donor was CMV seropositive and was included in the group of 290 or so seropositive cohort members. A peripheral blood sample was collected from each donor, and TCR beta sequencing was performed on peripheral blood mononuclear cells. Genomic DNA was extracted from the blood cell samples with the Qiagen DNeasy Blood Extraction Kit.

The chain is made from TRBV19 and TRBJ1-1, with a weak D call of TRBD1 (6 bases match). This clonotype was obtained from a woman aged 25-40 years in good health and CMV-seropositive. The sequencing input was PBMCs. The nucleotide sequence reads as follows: TGTGCCAGTAGTCCCCAAGGGGGGAACACTGAAGCTTTCTTT. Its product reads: CASSPQGGNTEAFF.